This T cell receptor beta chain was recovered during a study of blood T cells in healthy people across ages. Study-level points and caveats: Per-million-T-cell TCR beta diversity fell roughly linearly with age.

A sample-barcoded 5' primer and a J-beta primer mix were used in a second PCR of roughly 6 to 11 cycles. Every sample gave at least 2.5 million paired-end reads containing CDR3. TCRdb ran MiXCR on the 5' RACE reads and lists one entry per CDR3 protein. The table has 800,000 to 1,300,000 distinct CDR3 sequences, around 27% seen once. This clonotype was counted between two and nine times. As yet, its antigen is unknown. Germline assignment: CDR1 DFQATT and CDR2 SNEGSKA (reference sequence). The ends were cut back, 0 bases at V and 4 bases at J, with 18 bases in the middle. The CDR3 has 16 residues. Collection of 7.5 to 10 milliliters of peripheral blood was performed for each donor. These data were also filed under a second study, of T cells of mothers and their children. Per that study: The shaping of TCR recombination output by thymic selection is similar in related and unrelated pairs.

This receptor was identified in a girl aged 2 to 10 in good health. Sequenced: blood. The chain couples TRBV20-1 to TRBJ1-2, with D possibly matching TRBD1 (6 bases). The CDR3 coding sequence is TGCAGTGCTAGAGATCGACAGGAAAGGGGTCTCTATGGCTACACCTTC. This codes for CSARDRQERGLYGYTF.